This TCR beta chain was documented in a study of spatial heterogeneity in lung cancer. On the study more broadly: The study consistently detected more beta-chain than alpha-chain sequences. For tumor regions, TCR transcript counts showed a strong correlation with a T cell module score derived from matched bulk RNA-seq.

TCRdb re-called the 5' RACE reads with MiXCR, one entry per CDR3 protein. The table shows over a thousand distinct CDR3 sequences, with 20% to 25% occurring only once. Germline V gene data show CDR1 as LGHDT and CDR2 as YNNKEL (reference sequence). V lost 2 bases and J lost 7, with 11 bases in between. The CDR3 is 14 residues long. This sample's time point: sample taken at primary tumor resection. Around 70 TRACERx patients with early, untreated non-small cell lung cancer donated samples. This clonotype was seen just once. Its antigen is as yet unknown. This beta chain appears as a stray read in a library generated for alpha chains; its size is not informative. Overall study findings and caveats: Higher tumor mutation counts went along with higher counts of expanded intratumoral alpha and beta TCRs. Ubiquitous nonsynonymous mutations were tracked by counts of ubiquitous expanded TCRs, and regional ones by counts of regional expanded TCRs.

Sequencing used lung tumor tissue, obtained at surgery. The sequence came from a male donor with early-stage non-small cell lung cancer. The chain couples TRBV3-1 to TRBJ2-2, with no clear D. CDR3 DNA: TGTGCCAGCAGCCAAAATGGAGTCGACGGGGAGCTGTTTTTT. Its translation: CASSQNGVDGELFF.